Below, one T cell receptor beta chain is given with its context. The antigen remains unidentified. The source of the sample is a study of T cells in Graves' hyperthyroidism and ophthalmopathy. TCR beta CDR3 region amplification was performed from RNA transcripts. The HTBI primer set was used in a first-round RT-PCR of the TCR CDR3. MiXCR was run by TCRdb on the multiplex PCR reads, yielding one entry per CDR3 protein. The sample includes about 550,000 distinct CDR3 sequences, more than 20% of them seen just once. Regarding the study as a whole: Stable hyperthyroidism and ophthalmopathy were separated using 13 V-J signatures. Ophthalmopathy, as predicted by the model, came a median 6.5 months after the prediction. Most thyroid clonotypes expanded above 0.001 were also detected in blood.

Hyperthyroidism of Graves' type that showed no ophthalmopathy progression within 18 months was stable. The receptor comes from a man between 18 and 29 years old with Graves' hyperthyroidism. Sequenced: blood.

The CDR3 is CATSDPNRGYGYTF. Written as DNA, the CDR3 is TGTGCCACCAGTGACCCGAACAGGGGCTATGGCTACACCTTC. The rearrangement links TRBV24-1 to TRBJ1-2; TRBD1 matches at 7 bases. V was clipped by 4 bases and J by 4 bases; unmatched bases: 5. Per germline, CDR1 KGHDR and CDR2 SFDVKD. The CDR3 extends over 14 amino acids.